The rows below give T cell receptor beta chains drawn from one sample of a study of blood T cells in healthy people across ages. Each CDR3 protein gets one entry after TCRdb re-called the 5' RACE reads with MiXCR. The sample has more than 550,000 distinct CDR3 sequences, about 20% seen once; the top ten hold 20% to 25%. The source material was blood. Source of these receptors: a man aged 70 or older in good health. Both conserved end residues are part of each CDR3. A D gene is named only where the DNA matches it firmly. For some rows the clone size is stated as once, few or many, or as a class when expanded; others skip it.

NA	TRBV20-1	TRBJ2-3	TRBD1	CSARRDRTDTQYF	TGCAGTGCTAGACGGGACAGAACAGATACGCAGTATTTT
few	TRBV5-1	TRBJ1-1	TRBD1	CASSNRTGGGTEAFF	TGCGCCAGCAGCAACAGGACAGGGGGCGGGACTGAAGCTTTCTTT
NA	TRBV20-1	TRBJ1-1	NA	CRGNEAFF	TGCAGGGGGAATGAAGCTTTCTTT
few	TRBV10-3	TRBJ1-6	NA	CAIKTDGSPLHF	TGTGCCATCAAGACAGATGGATCACCCCTCCACTTT
few	TRBV7-9	TRBJ1-4	NA	CASSLGAGDEKLFF	TGTGCCAGCAGCTTAGGGGCAGGGGATGAAAAACTGTTTTTT
few	TRBV7-8	TRBJ1-5	NA	CASSPDRGPQHF	TGTGCCAGCAGCCCTGACCGAGGGCCCCAGCATTTT
NA	TRBV18	TRBJ2-1	NA	CASSPIPVTYNEQFF	TGTGCCAGCTCACCAATCCCGGTTACGTACAATGAGCAGTTCTTC
many	TRBV7-2	TRBJ2-7	NA	CASSLVAGINEQYF	TGTGCCAGCAGCTTAGTTGCGGGGATCAACGAGCAGTACTTC
few	TRBV20-1	TRBJ2-7	TRBD1	CSAPGQSSNEQYF	TGCAGTGCACCGGGACAGTCATCTAACGAGCAGTACTTC
NA	TRBV6-6	TRBJ2-1	NA	CASSYSGGGRDEQFF	TGTGCCAGCAGTTACTCCGGTGGTGGAAGGGATGAGCAGTTCTTC
many	TRBV24-1	TRBJ2-5	TRBD1	CATSDFGTGLGETQYF	TGTGCCACCAGTGATTTCGGGACAGGGTTAGGAGAGACCCAGTACTTC
NA	TRBV7-2	TRBJ2-3	NA	CASSLLGGAHPDTQYF	TGTGCCAGCAGCCTCTTGGGGGGGGCCCACCCAGATACGCAGTATTTT
few	TRBV7-9	TRBJ2-1	TRBD2	CASRGSGGLYNEQFF	TGTGCCAGCAGGGGTAGCGGGGGGCTATACAATGAGCAGTTCTTC
NA	TRBV5-6	TRBJ1-1	NA	CASSFMDTLNTEAFF	TGTGCCAGCAGCTTCATGGACACTTTGAACACTGAAGCTTTCTTT
few	TRBV4-2	TRBJ2-1	NA	CASSQTERAGPGDEQFF	TGTGCCAGCAGCCAAACAGAGAGAGCGGGCCCAGGGGATGAGCAGTTCTTC
few	TRBV7-8	TRBJ2-6	NA	CACSLRVSGANVLTF	TGTGCCTGCAGCTTAAGGGTGTCCGGGGCCAACGTCCTGACTTTC
NA	TRBV10-3	TRBJ2-3	NA	CAIREGTATDTQYF	TGTGCCATCAGGGAGGGGACAGCAACAGATACGCAGTATTTT
few	TRBV4-1	TRBJ2-5	NA	CASSQEIYWETQYF	TGCGCCAGCAGCCAAGAAATCTACTGGGAGACCCAGTACTTC
many	TRBV12-3/TRBV12-4	TRBJ2-5	TRBD1	CASSLGARQGETQYF	TGTGCCAGCAGTTTAGGCGCAAGACAGGGGGAGACCCAGTACTTC
many	TRBV5-1	TRBJ2-3	NA	CASSRTSPDTQYF	TGCGCCAGCAGTCGGACGTCCCCAGATACGCAGTATTTT
once	TRBV24-1	TRBJ2-3	NA	CAADRTDTQYF	TGTGCCGCCGATCGCACAGATACGCAGTATTTT
NA	TRBV14	TRBJ2-1	NA	CASSQRRRGGNEQFF	TGTGCCAGCAGCCAAAGAAGGCGAGGCGGGAATGAGCAGTTCTTC
NA	TRBV5-1	TRBJ2-3	NA	CASSATAITDTQYF	TGCGCCAGCAGCGCCACGGCCATCACAGATACGCAGTATTTT
NA	TRBV5-1	TRBJ2-5	NA	CASSSQATYQETQYF	TGCGCCAGCAGCTCTCAGGCCACGTACCAAGAGACCCAGTACTTC
few	TRBV20-1	TRBJ2-3	TRBD1	CSASSPGQVLTNTDTQYF	TGCAGTGCTTCCTCCCCGGGACAGGTTTTAACCAACACAGATACGCAGTATTTT
few	TRBV7-2	TRBJ1-1	NA	CACSHKQGPTEAFF	TGTGCCTGCAGCCATAAACAGGGTCCCACTGAAGCTTTCTTT
NA	TRBV11-2	TRBJ2-5	NA	CASSPGVRQETQYF	TGTGCCAGCAGCCCAGGGGTTCGCCAAGAGACCCAGTACTTC
many	TRBV20-1	TRBJ2-7	TRBD2	CSASRPLAGDIYEQYF	TGCAGTGCTTCCCGTCCACTAGCGGGGGACATCTACGAGCAGTACTTC
NA	TRBV24-1	TRBJ2-3	TRBD2	CATSERTSGRSTDTQYF	TGTGCCACCAGTGAGCGGACTAGCGGGAGGAGCACAGATACGCAGTATTTT
NA	TRBV7-2	TRBJ2-2	NA	CASSLARGNGELFF	TGTGCCAGCAGCTTAGCTCGGGGTAACGGGGAGCTGTTTTTT
NA	TRBV14	TRBJ2-7	NA	CASSQDPGAYEQYF	TGTGCCAGCAGCCAAGATCCTGGCGCCTACGAGCAGTACTTC
many	TRBV29-1	TRBJ1-1	TRBD1	CSVETGGNTEAFF	TGCAGCGTGGAAACAGGGGGGAACACTGAAGCTTTCTTT